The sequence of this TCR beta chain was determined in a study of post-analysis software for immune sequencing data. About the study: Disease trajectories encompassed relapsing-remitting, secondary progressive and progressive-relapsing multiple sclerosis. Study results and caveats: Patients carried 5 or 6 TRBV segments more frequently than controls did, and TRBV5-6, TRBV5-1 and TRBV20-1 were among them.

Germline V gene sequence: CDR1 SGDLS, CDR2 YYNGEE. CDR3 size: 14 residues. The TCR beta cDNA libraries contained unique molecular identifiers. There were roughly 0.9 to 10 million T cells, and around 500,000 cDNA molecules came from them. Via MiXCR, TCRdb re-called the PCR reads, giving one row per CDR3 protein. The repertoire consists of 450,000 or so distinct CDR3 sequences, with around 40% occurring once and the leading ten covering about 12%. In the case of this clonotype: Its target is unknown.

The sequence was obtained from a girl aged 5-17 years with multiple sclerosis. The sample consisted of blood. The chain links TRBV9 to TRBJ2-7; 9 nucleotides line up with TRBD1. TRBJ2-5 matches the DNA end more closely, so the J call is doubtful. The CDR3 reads CASSVLTGGETQYF. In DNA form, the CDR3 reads TGTGCCAGCAGCGTATTAACAGGGGGCGAGACCCAGTACTTC.